Sequencing of this T cell receptor beta chain was carried out in a study of glioma-infiltrating T cells after dendritic cell vaccination. Study at large: Dendritic cell vaccination trial patients had either newly diagnosed or recurrent glioblastoma. General study findings and limits: Longer survival after dendritic cell vaccination followed higher pretreatment TIL content.

Turning to this clone: Its antigen is currently unknown.

Amplification used 60 V beta primers and 13 J beta primers. The protocol was immunoSEQ multiplex PCR, while the TCRdb copy is restricted to in-frame clones and leaves out a portion. The sample includes about 110,000 clones, 90% of them seen just once. The germline gives CDR1 MGHRA, CDR2 YSYEKL. The CDR3 spans 21 residues. With V trimmed by 0 bases and J by 4 bases, 19 bases remained unmatched. As for time point: after dendritic cell vaccination, including at tumor progression/relapse. Isocitrate dehydrogenase mutation was absent in all glioblastoma patients. Sample: blood, taken after dendritic cell vaccination. This TCR came from a human donor with glioblastoma. The rearrangement uses TRBV4-1 and TRBJ2-7, with TRBD1 matching over 12 bases. The CDR3 nucleotides read TGCGCCAGCAGCCAAGATCCGTCGGGGACAGGGGGCGGAGGAGTCGATTACGAGCAGTACTTC. Translation gives CASSQDPSGTGGGGVDYEQYF.